The 20 T cell receptor beta chains given below trace back to one sample, sequenced in a study of T cell changes during pregnancy in multiple sclerosis. Sequencing used immunoSEQ multiplex PCR; TCRdb keeps in-frame clones, though not all of them. The sample contains tens of thousands of clones, approximately 90% of which appear only once. The material was CD8+ T cells from peripheral blood mononuclear cells, obtained before pregnancy. Source of these receptors: a female donor with multiple sclerosis, enrolled in a pregnancy study.

This clone was picked up a small number of times. The J gene is TRBJ2-2, the V gene TRBV5-1; D may be TRBD1 (6 bases). There are 13 residues in the CDR3. Germline V lookup: CDR1 SGHRS, CDR2 YFSETQ. Trimming shortened V by 5 bases and J by 4 bases, and 9 bases separated the two germline ends. The CDR3, as DNA: TGCGCCAGCAGGCTGGACAGCACCGGGGAGCTGTTTTTT. This sequence encodes CASRLDSTGELFF.

This chain joins TRBV5-8 and TRBJ1-2; D may be TRBD1 (5 bases). V lost 4 bases and J 4 bases, leaving 23 bases between the germline ends. This CDR3 region has 17 residues. The germline V gene encodes CDR1 SGHTS and CDR2 YDEGEE. The CDR3 spells CASSTQNPLQDPYGYTF. DNA of the CDR3: TGTGCCAGCAGCACCCAGAACCCATTACAGGACCCCTATGGCTACACCTTC.

This chain links TRBV9 with TRBJ1-1; possible D gene TRBD1, 6 bases. V gave up 4 bases and J gave up 0 bases, with 10 bases separating them. Per the germline V gene, CDR1 is SGDLS and CDR2 is YYNGEE. The CDR3 is 14 residues long. The CDR3, as DNA: TGTGCCAGCAGCAAAACAGGGATGAACACTGAAGCTTTCTTT. This sequence encodes CASSKTGMNTEAFF. The full variable domain, rest sourced from reference TRBV9 and TRBJ1-1, is DSGVTQTPKHLITATGQRVTLRCSPRSGDLSVYWYQQSLDQGLQFLIQYYNGEERAKGNILERFSAQQFPDLHSELNLSSLELGDSALYFCASSKTGMNTEAFFGQGTRLTVV.

The V gene is TRBV7-8, the J gene TRBJ2-1, with 8 positions matching TRBD2. CDR3 size: 15 residues. Germline lookup yields CDR1 SGHVS and CDR2 FQNEAQ. Germline trimming cut 1 base from V and 7 bases from J; bases unmatched to any gene: 6. The CDR3 region is CASSLVLGLGNEQFF. The CDR3 region has the DNA TGTGCCAGCAGCTTAGTGCTGGGACTAGGGAATGAGCAGTTCTTC.

This sequence joins TRBV11-2 and TRBJ2-2, with TRBD1 matching 7 bases. The germline gives CDR1 SGHAT, CDR2 FQNNGV. The CDR3 is 16 residues long. V lost 3 bases, J lost 5 bases, and 9 bases stayed unmatched. CDR3 residues: CASSFPEAGGTGELFF. The CDR3 DNA follows: TGTGCCAGCAGCTTTCCTGAGGCAGGGGGAACCGGGGAGCTGTTTTTT.

The sample holds a few counts of this clone. The CDR3 reads CASSPETGFSNEQFF. DNA for the CDR3: TGTGCCAGCAGCCCAGAGACAGGGTTTTCAAATGAGCAGTTCTTC. V gene TRBV13 combines with J gene TRBJ2-1; 7 nucleotides agree with TRBD1. Germline values: CDR1 PRHDT, CDR2 FYEKMQ (reference sequence). The CDR3 is 15 amino acids. J lost 7 bases, V lost 5 bases, and 11 bases had no gene match.

The V gene is TRBV19, the J gene TRBJ2-7; perhaps TRBD2 as D (5 bases). The germline gives CDR1 LNHDA, CDR2 SQIVND (reference sequence). There are 13 residues in the CDR3. Trimming cost V 5 bases and J 6 bases, with 14 bases left between them. CDR3 coding DNA: TGTGCCAGTAGTGAGGACTGGGAAAGCGAGCAGTACTTC. Protein: CASSEDWESEQYF.

The chain is built from TRBV19 and TRBJ1-2; D call uncertain. CDR1 is LNHDA and CDR2 is SQIVND in the germline V gene (reference sequence). The CDR3 runs to 14 residues. V was shortened by 1 base and J by 2 bases, with 8 bases between the two germline ends. CDR3 loop: CASSIGEGNYGYTF. DNA for the CDR3: TGTGCCAGTAGTATAGGTGAGGGAAACTATGGCTACACCTTC.

This chain uses TRBV19 with TRBJ1-5, with a tentative D call TRBD1 (6 bases). The CDR3 contains 14 residues. V was pared by 8 bases and J by 2 bases, with 13 bases between. CDR1 LNHDA and CDR2 SQIVND come from the germline V gene (reference sequence). Here the CDR3 reads CASFEGGGNQPQHF. DNA of the CDR3: TGTGCCAGTTTCGAAGGGGGAGGCAATCAGCCCCAGCATTTT.

The chain combines TRBV13 with TRBJ2-7, with a weak D call TRBD2 (6 bases). This CDR3 spans 11 amino acids. CDR1 is PRHDT and CDR2 is FYEKMQ in the germline V gene (reference sequence). V dropped 3 bases and J dropped 10 bases, with 10 bases sitting between them. DNA for the CDR3: TGTGCCAGCAGCTTTGGCGGGAAACAGTACTTC. Translated: CASSFGGKQYF.

Remarks on this clone: Germline is not matched at one junction end, which may reflect a read error. The chain recombines TRBV6-6 with TRBJ2-7; D may be TRBD1 (6 bases). Germline V gene sequence: CDR1 MNHNY, CDR2 SVGAGI (reference sequence). The CDR3 runs to 9 residues. In DNA, the CDR3 is TGTGCCAGCAGTTACTCGACAGGCTTC. Amino acids: CASSYSTGF.

V gene TRBV15 combines with J gene TRBJ1-4, with D possibly TRBD1 on 5 matching bases. The CDR3 spans 15 residues. Germline loops: CDR1 LNHNV, CDR2 YYDKDF (reference sequence). Trimming stripped 6 bases from V and 0 bases from J, with 11 bases between. The DNA for the CDR3 is TGTGCCACCAGAGGACGGACATCAACTAATGAAAAACTGTTTTTT. Protein: CATRGRTSTNEKLFF.

This chain uses TRBV23-1 with TRBJ1-5, with D hard to call. TRBV23-1 is known as an ORF, though its function is uncertain. With 6 bases removed from V and 1 base from J, the gap between germline ends came to 16 bases. The CDR3 totals 16 residues. CDR3 coding DNA: TGCGCCAGCAGCCGGGAGATCGGGGAGAGCAATCAGCCCCAGCATTTT. This sequence encodes CASSREIGESNQPQHF.

This chain uses TRBV4-3 with TRBJ1-4; no reliable D call. Trimming took 0 bases from V and 8 from J, leaving 10 bases between them. In germline, CDR1 is LGHNA, CDR2 YSLEER. The CDR3 runs 14 residues. The CDR3 here is CASSQDLGREKLFF. In DNA form, the CDR3 reads TGCGCCAGCAGCCAAGACCTTGGGAGGGAAAAACTGTTTTTT.

J is TRBJ1-1 and V is TRBV2, with D perhaps matching TRBD1 (5 bases). Germline V gene lookup returns CDR1 SNHLY and CDR2 FYNNEI. CDR3 length: 15 residues. Trimming took off 0 bases at V and 6 bases at J, with 14 bases between the two ends. The CDR3 loop reads CASSEAVQGFAEAFF. Here the CDR3 DNA reads TGTGCCAGCAGTGAAGCGGTCCAGGGTTTCGCTGAAGCTTTCTTT. The variable domain in full, completed from reference TRBV2 and TRBJ1-1, reads EPEVTQTPSHQVTQMGQEVILRCVPISNHLYFYWYRQILGQKVEFLVSFYNNEISEKSEIFDDQFSVERPDGSNFTLKIRSTKLEDSAMYFCASSEAVQGFAEAFFGQGTRLTVV.

The CDR3 region has the DNA TGTGCCAGCAGCCGTGGGGGGATCGGGGAGCTGTTTTTT. Encoded protein: CASSRGGIGELFF. J is TRBJ2-2 and V is TRBV11-3; a weak D match, TRBD2 (6 bases). The CDR3 has 13 residues. CDR1 and CDR2 (germline): SGHNT, YENEEA. The V end was cut by 5 bases, the J end by 7 bases, with 11 bases between.

The chain recombines TRBV7-8 with TRBJ2-1, with D unresolved. Between the trimmed V and J ends, which lost 2 bases and 10 bases, there was a span of 15 bases. This CDR3 region has 14 residues. CDR1 is SGHVS, CDR2 FQNEAQ, per germline. The CDR3 reads CASSLSAGPREQFF. The CDR3, as DNA: TGTGCCAGCAGCTTAAGCGCCGGCCCCCGAGAGCAGTTCTTC.

The DNA of the CDR3 is TGTGCCAGCAGCTACCAACTAGCGGGAAGTATGTACGAGCAGTACTTC. Its protein product is CASSYQLAGSMYEQYF. The J gene is TRBJ2-7, the V gene TRBV7-8; 10 bases match TRBD2. CDR1 and CDR2 from the germline V gene are SGHVS and FQNEAQ. The CDR3 extends over 16 amino acids. Losses at the gene ends were 4 bases for V and 4 bases for J; bases not matched to a gene: 10.

The V gene is TRBV15, the J gene TRBJ2-6; D ambiguous. Germline-derived CDR1 and CDR2 are LNHNV and YYDKDF (reference sequence). The CDR3 totals 15 residues. The V end was cut by 9 bases, the J end by 4 bases, with 16 bases between. The CDR3 here is CATARGTLGANVLTF. The DNA of the CDR3 is TGTGCCACAGCCCGCGGAACGTTAGGGGCCAACGTCCTGACTTTC. Together with reference TRBV15 and TRBJ2-6, the CDR3 gives the full variable domain: DAMVIQNPRYQVTQFGKPVTLSCSQTLNHNVMYWYQQKSSQAPKLLFHYYDKDFNNEADTPDNFQSRRPNTSFCFLDIRSPGLGDTAMYLCATARGTLGANVLTFGAGSRLTVL.

This clone came up once. The rearrangement links TRBV6-5 to TRBJ2-7, with no clear D. This CDR3 has 13 residues. V dropped 0 bases and J dropped 4 bases, with 7 bases sitting between them. The germline V gene has CDR1 MNHEY and CDR2 SVGAGI. The CDR3 DNA is TGTGCCAGCAGTTACTCGGCCCGATACGAGCAGTACTTC. Residues: CASSYSARYEQYF.